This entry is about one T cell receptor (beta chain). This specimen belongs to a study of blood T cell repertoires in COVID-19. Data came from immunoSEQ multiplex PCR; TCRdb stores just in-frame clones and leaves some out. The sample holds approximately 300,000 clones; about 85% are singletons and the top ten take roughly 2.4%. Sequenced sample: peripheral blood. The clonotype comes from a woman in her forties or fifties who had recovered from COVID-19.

The CDR3 DNA is TGTGCCAGCACCGGGCCAGACAGGGGCCGGTCGGGTGGCTACACCTTC. Residues: CASTGPDRGRSGGYTF. The gene calls are TRBV9 and TRBJ1-2; 8 positions match TRBD1. CDR1 is SGDLS, CDR2 YYNGEE, per germline. With 6 bases clipped from V and 7 bases from J, the junction kept 17 bases outside the gene matches. The CDR3 is 16 residues long.